A few counts support the clone carrying this TCR beta chain. Its cognate antigen is unknown. The source of the sample is a study of cytomegalovirus exposure and HLA in healthy donors. Study-level background: The study's early data release held roughly 91 million unique TCRs from HLA-typed donors.

The PCR used 60 Vbeta and 13 Jbeta primers. Clones were sequenced by immunoSEQ multiplex PCR, and TCRdb holds only the in-frame ones, with some missing. The repertoire holds 90,000 to 130,000 clones, 79% seen once, with 2.5% to 3.5% in the top ten. General observations from the study: Association of roughly 17,000 TCR beta sequences with HLA alleles was found at 0.05 false discovery rate in a later analysis. Previously analyzed data showed that most TCR beta V segments were productive at a frequency of about 87% or about 30%. It was confirmed in vitro that a few of the CMV-associated chains were specific for CMV antigens.

The sequenced sample was PBMCs. This TCR was recovered from a woman younger than 35 in good health and CMV-seropositive.

CDR3 residues: CASMSGASVYEQYF. The CDR3 DNA reads as TGTGCCAGCATGTCCGGGGCTAGCGTTTACGAGCAGTACTTC. V usage is TRBV6-1 and J usage is TRBJ2-7, with D perhaps TRBD2 (6 bases). The CDR3 spans 14 residues. Trimming stripped 7 bases from V and 4 bases from J, with 17 bases between. CDR1 and CDR2 from the germline V gene are MNHNS and SASEGT.